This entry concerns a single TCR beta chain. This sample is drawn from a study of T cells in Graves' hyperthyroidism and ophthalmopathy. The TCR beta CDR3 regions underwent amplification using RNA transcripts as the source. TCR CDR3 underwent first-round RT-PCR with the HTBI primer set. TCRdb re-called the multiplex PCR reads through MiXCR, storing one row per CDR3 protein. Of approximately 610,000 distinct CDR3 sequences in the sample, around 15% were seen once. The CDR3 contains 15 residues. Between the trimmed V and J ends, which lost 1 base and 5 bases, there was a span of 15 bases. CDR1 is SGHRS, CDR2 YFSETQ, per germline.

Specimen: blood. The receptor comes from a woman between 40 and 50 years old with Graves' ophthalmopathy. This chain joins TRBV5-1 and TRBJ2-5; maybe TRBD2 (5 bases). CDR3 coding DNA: TGCGCCAGCAGCTTGCATCCCCAGAGGGAGGAGACCCAGTACTTC. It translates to CASSLHPQREETQYF. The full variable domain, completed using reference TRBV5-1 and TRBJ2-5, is KAGVTQTPRYLIKTRGQQVTLSCSPISGHRSVSWYQQTPGQGLQFLFEYFSETQRNKGNFPGRFSGRQFSNSRSEMNVSTLELGDSALYLCASSLHPQREETQYFGPGTRLLVL.